These T cell receptor beta chains were read from a single sample in a study of blood T cell repertoires in COVID-19. The table came from immunoSEQ multiplex PCR; TCRdb's copy has only in-frame clones and leaves some out. In the table there are 90,000 to 120,000 clones, around 80% of which are singletons. The specimen was peripheral blood. Receptor source: a man between 65 and 85 years old with acute or convalescent COVID-19. Each CDR3 is given with its conserved first and last residue. Each record gives: V gene, D gene, clone size, J gene, CDR3 DNA, CDR3 protein. A D gene is named only where the DNA matches it firmly. Clone size is shown for a subset of rows, as once, few, many or a class of expanded clone.

TRBV7-2,TRBD1,-,TRBJ1-4,TGTGCCAGCAGCTCAGGGGGCGGCAGTGAAAAACTGTTTTTT,CASSSGGGSEKLFF
TRBV7-9,TRBD1,many,TRBJ1-2,TGTGCCAGCAGCCCCCCGACAGGGGTGCATGGCTACACCTTC,CASSPPTGVHGYTF
TRBV9,-,-,TRBJ1-1,TGTGCCAGCAGCCCCCTTCGGGTGAGCCCTGAAGCTTTCTTT,CASSPLRVSPEAFF
TRBV6-6,TRBD2,-,TRBJ2-1,TGTGCCAGCAGAAGCGGGGGGGCCTCGGCCTACAATGAGCAGTTCTTC,CASRSGGASAYNEQFF
TRBV6-6,-,-,TRBJ1-4,TGTGCCAGCACGCGAGGCACTAATGAAAAACTGTTTTTT,CASTRGTNEKLFF
TRBV7-3,-,-,TRBJ2-2,TGTGCCAGCAGGGCTACAGTCACCGGGGAGCTGTTTTTT,CASRATVTGELFF
TRBV3-1/TRBV3-2,-,-,TRBJ1-1,TGTGCCAGCAGCCAAGATACAGGGAACACTGAAGCTTTCTTT,CASSQDTGNTEAFF
TRBV19,-,-,TRBJ2-1,TGTGCCAGTAGTATTAAAAATGAGCAGTTCTTC,CASSIKNEQFF
TRBV6-5,-,-,TRBJ2-5,TGTGCCAGCAGAATGGACACTTACCAAGAGACCCAGTACTTC,CASRMDTYQETQYF
TRBV10-2,-,-,TRBJ1-1,TGCGCCAGCAGTCCCGGTCGGGGGACTGAAGCTTTCTTT,CASSPGRGTEAFF
TRBV6-6,-,few,TRBJ1-5,TGTGCCAGCAGTCCCGGGACATTCAGGGATCAGCCCCAGCATTTT,CASSPGTFRDQPQHF
TRBV5-1,TRBD2,-,TRBJ2-3,TGCGCCAGCAGCTCTGGGCTAGCGGGACCTAGCACAGATACGCAGTATTTT,CASSSGLAGPSTDTQYF
TRBV5-1,-,few,TRBJ1-2,TGCGCCAGCAGCTTGGCACTAGACAAGGGCATCTATGGCTACACCTTC,CASSLALDKGIYGYTF
TRBV7-3,TRBD2,once,TRBJ2-1,TGTGCCAGCAGCTTATCCGGGGGGGCCGCTGAGCAGTTCTTC,CASSLSGGAAEQFF
TRBV30,TRBD1,-,TRBJ1-6,TGTGCCTGGAGTGTAAAGCCCCCGGGACAGGGGCATAATTCACCCCTCCACTTT,CAWSVKPPGQGHNSPLHF
TRBV5-4,-,once,TRBJ2-5,TGTGCCAGCAGCTTATCGGACCGTCTCCCGGTCCGGGACCAGTACTTC,CASSLSDRLPVRDQYF
TRBV18,-,-,TRBJ1-1,TGTGCCAGCTCACCCCAGGGCGTGAACACTGAAGCTTTCTTT,CASSPQGVNTEAFF
TRBV3-1/TRBV3-2,TRBD2,-,TRBJ2-6,TGTGCCAGCAGCCCGCGCGGGGGAGCTGGGGCCAACGTCCTGACTTTC,CASSPRGGAGANVLTF
TRBV5-5,-,-,TRBJ1-1,TGTGCCAGCAGCTCCACCCACGGGGGGAACACTGAAGCTTTCTTT,CASSSTHGGNTEAFF
TRBV30,-,-,TRBJ2-2,TGTGCCTGGAGTGTACCGGTTACCGGGGAGCTGTTTTTT,CAWSVPVTGELFF
TRBV7-9,-,few,TRBJ1-6,TGTGCCAGCAGCTTAGCTGGGAGTTCACCCCTCCACTTT,CASSLAGSSPLHF
TRBV11-2,-,-,TRBJ2-4,TGTGCCAGCAGCTTAGATCTTTTAGCCAAAAACATTCAGTACTTC,CASSLDLLAKNIQYF
TRBV29-1,-,-,TRBJ1-3,TGCAGCGTTGAATCTACGGGTGCTGGAAACACCATATATTTT,CSVESTGAGNTIYF
TRBV3-1/TRBV3-2,TRBD2,-,TRBJ2-1,TGTGCCAGCAGCCAAGGGGAGGGTGAGCAGTTCTTC,CASSQGEGEQFF
TRBV7-2,TRBD2,-,TRBJ2-5,TGTGCCAGCAGTAGAGAGGGCGGGGGAGGAGAGACCCAGTACTTC,CASSREGGGGETQYF
TRBV2,-,once,TRBJ1-6,TGTGCCAGCACCCCCGGTGGTCGTTCACCCCTCCACTTT,CASTPGGRSPLHF
TRBV5-6,TRBD1,-,TRBJ1-4,TGTGCCAGCAGCTCCGTCGGACAGACAGGGGGTAGGGATGAAAAACTGTTTTTT,CASSSVGQTGGRDEKLFF
TRBV9,TRBD1,-,TRBJ1-1,TGTGCCAGTGCATTGACAGGGGGCGCTGAGTGGACTGAAGCTTTCTTT,CASALTGGAEWTEAFF
TRBV7-8,TRBD1,-,TRBJ1-5,TGTGCCAGCAGCTTAGGGACAGGGAGGAATAATCAGCCCCAGCATTTT,CASSLGTGRNNQPQHF
TRBV7-9,TRBD1,-,TRBJ1-1,TGTGCCAGCAGCTTAGCTGGGACAGTTGAAGCTTTCTTT,CASSLAGTVEAFF
TRBV9,-,-,TRBJ1-5,TGTGCCAGCAGCGAAACAGGGAACAATCAGCCCCAGCATTTT,CASSETGNNQPQHF
TRBV3-1/TRBV3-2,-,-,TRBJ1-6,TGTGCCAGCAGCCAAGGGGGGCTAGGTTCACCCCTCCACTTT,CASSQGGLGSPLHF
TRBV5-1,TRBD1,-,TRBJ2-1,TGCGCCAGCAGCTTTGAATCCCCGGGACAGAGATACAATGAGCAGTTCTTC,CASSFESPGQRYNEQFF
TRBV6-5,TRBD1,-,TRBJ2-1,TGTGCCAGCAGCCAGGACAGGGCCTACAATGAGCAGTTCTTC,CASSQDRAYNEQFF
TRBV15,TRBD1,-,TRBJ1-4,TGTGCCACCAGCAGAGATATGGGACAGGGGACTGAAAAACTGTTTTTT,CATSRDMGQGTEKLFF
TRBV19,-,-,TRBJ1-2,TGTGCCACCAAAGACGGCACCCGGGGTGGCTACACCTTC,CATKDGTRGGYTF
TRBV29-1,TRBD1,-,TRBJ1-1,TGCAGCGTGACAGGGAGAATGAACACTGAAGCTTTCTTT,CSVTGRMNTEAFF
TRBV19,TRBD2,-,TRBJ2-5,TGTGCCAGTAGTAAGGGACTAGGGGAAGAGACCCAGTACTTC,CASSKGLGEETQYF
TRBV16,TRBD1,once,TRBJ2-7,TGTGCCAGCAGCCAAGAGATTTCGACAGGGTCCATCGAGCAGTACTTC,CASSQEISTGSIEQYF
TRBV19,TRBD2,-,TRBJ2-2,TGTGCCAGTAGTATTGGACTAGCGGGGGGGCTGAACACCGGGGAGCTGTTTTTT,CASSIGLAGGLNTGELFF
TRBV19,-,-,TRBJ1-1,TGTGCCAGTAGTATAGCGGGGGGCCCAGCTTTCTTT,CASSIAGGPAFF
TRBV7-9,TRBD1,-,TRBJ1-6,TGTGCCAGCAGCTTAGGGGACAGGGACGGCGCACCCCTCCACTTT,CASSLGDRDGAPLHF
TRBV6-2/TRBV6-3,-,-,TRBJ2-1,TGTGCCAGCAGTTACGTGGAGTCGTCGTACAATGAGCAGTTCTTC,CASSYVESSYNEQFF
TRBV24-1,TRBD2,-,TRBJ2-1,TGTGCCACCAGTGACCCTAGCGGGGGGAACAATGAGCAGTTCTTC,CATSDPSGGNNEQFF
TRBV7-8,-,-,TRBJ2-7,TGTGCCAGCAGCTTAGTATCAGGCAGCTCCTACGAGCAGTACTTC,CASSLVSGSSYEQYF
TRBV23-1,-,-,TRBJ1-5,TGCGCCAGCAGTCAACGGTCCGAGGGACATTCGAGCAATCAGCCCCAGCATTTT,CASSQRSEGHSSNQPQHF
TRBV6-5,TRBD1,-,TRBJ2-7,TGTGCCAGCAGTCCCCCCGGGACAGGGGGCGAGCAGTACTTC,CASSPPGTGGEQYF
TRBV10-3,TRBD1,-,TRBJ2-3,TGTGCCATCAGTGGATCCGGGACAGGGGGCATAGATACGCAGTATTTT,CAISGSGTGGIDTQYF
TRBV7-2,-,-,TRBJ1-6,TGTGCCAGCAGCCAGGGATACCAATATTCACCCCTCCACTTT,CASSQGYQYSPLHF
TRBV7-8,-,-,TRBJ1-2,TGTGCCAGCAGCCTGACGGGGGGATACTATGGCTACACCTTC,CASSLTGGYYGYTF
TRBV12-5,TRBD1,-,TRBJ2-5,TGTGCTAGTGGTTCCCTGGACAGGGGGCAACAAGAGACCCAGTACTTC,CASGSLDRGQQETQYF